The 24 T cell receptor beta chains below were found in one sample sequenced in a study of T cell changes during pregnancy in multiple sclerosis. Clones were sequenced by immunoSEQ multiplex PCR, and TCRdb holds only the in-frame ones, with some missing. The sample has more than 60,000 clones; 91% are singletons. This specimen consisted of peripheral blood, obtained before pregnancy. All receptors derive from a female donor with multiple sclerosis, enrolled in a pregnancy study.

The V and J genes are TRBV5-1 and TRBJ2-7, with D possibly being TRBD1 (6 bases). V lost 7 bases and J 6 bases, leaving 14 bases between the germline ends. Germline assignment: CDR1 SGHRS and CDR2 YFSETQ. The CDR3 extends over 12 amino acids. The CDR3 DNA reads as TGCGCCAGCGGTACAGGGCTTTCCGAGCAGTACTTC. Its translation is CASGTGLSEQYF.

In this sample, this clone turned up once. The gene calls are TRBV6-5 and TRBJ2-2, with 8 bases aligning to TRBD1. Unmatched junction bases numbered 5, after V lost 2 bases and J lost 3 bases. Germline V gene data show CDR1 as MNHEY and CDR2 as SVGAGI. CDR3 length equals 16 residues. This chain's CDR3 is CASSYPDRGHTGELFF. CDR3 bases: TGTGCCAGCAGTTACCCCGACAGGGGCCACACCGGGGAGCTGTTTTTT.

The V gene is TRBV7-6, the J gene TRBJ2-5, with D possibly being TRBD2 (6 bases). Germline lookup yields CDR1 SGHVS and CDR2 FNYEAQ. This CDR3 region has 11 residues. V lost 5 bases to trimming and J lost 5 bases, with 6 bases between them. CDR3 sequence reads: CASSGGETQYF. DNA for the CDR3: TGTGCCAGCAGCGGGGGGGAGACCCAGTACTTC.

This chain links TRBV30 with TRBJ1-4; 7 bases are a match to TRBD1. CDR1 and CDR2 (germline): GTSNPN, SVGIG (reference sequence). V shed 6 bases and J 8 bases; nucleotides not matched to a gene: 9. The CDR3 sequence is 13 residues long. The CDR3 DNA follows: TGTGCCTGCGGAGGGGGCGCGGGGGAAAAACTGTTTTTT. Translated, it gives CACGGGAGEKLFF. Based on the CDR3 plus reference TRBV30 and TRBJ1-4, the full variable domain is SQTIHQWPATLVQPVGSPLSLECTVEGTSNPNLYWYRQAAGRGLQLLFYSVGIGQISSEVPQNLSASRPQDRQFILSSKKLLLSDSGFYLCACGGGAGEKLFFGSGTQLSVL.

V gene TRBV20-1 combines with J gene TRBJ1-1; D is perhaps TRBD1 (6 bases). With 3 bases removed from V and 8 bases from J, the gap between germline ends came to 10 bases. The CDR3 runs 11 residues. Germline V gene lookup returns CDR1 DFQATT and CDR2 SNEGSKA (reference sequence). In DNA, the CDR3 is TGCAGTGCTAGTGACAGGTCAGAAGCTTTCTTT. Translation gives CSASDRSEAFF.

This chain links TRBV9 with TRBJ1-2, with 9 bases matching TRBD1. This CDR3 contains 13 residues. The germline V gene has CDR1 SGDLS and CDR2 YYNGEE. V lost 2 bases to trimming and J lost 11 bases; unmatched junction nucleotides: 7. CDR3 nucleotide sequence: TGTGCCAGCAGCGTCTGGACAGGGGAGGATTACACCTTC. It yields the protein CASSVWTGEDYTF.

The chain has TRBV7-2 and TRBJ2-3, with D perhaps matching TRBD2 (5 bases). CDR3 length equals 15 residues. Germline V gives CDR1 SGHTA, CDR2 FQGNSA. V lost 4 bases, J lost 2 bases, and 13 bases lay in between. CDR3 sequence reads: CASSSLGLATDTQYF. DNA for the CDR3: TGTGCCAGCAGCTCCCTTGGACTGGCCACAGATACGCAGTATTTT.

V is TRBV7-2 and J is TRBJ1-1; D might be TRBD1 (5 bases). The germline V and J ends were trimmed by 5 bases and 1 base, with 11 bases remaining between them. The CDR3 extends over 14 amino acids. Per the germline V gene, CDR1 is SGHTA and CDR2 is FQGNSA. The CDR3 coding sequence is TGTGCCAGCAGCAAGGGGAGGGCGAACACTGAAGCTTTCTTT. This sequence encodes CASSKGRANTEAFF.

This rearrangement joins TRBV2 to TRBJ2-3, with D possibly matching TRBD2 (5 bases). This CDR3 comprises 10 residues. Germline CDR1 SNHLY, CDR2 FYNNEI. V lost 6 bases to trimming and J lost 8 bases, with 6 bases between them. The CDR3 sequence is CASSRGTQYF. CDR3 DNA sequence: TGTGCCAGCAGCCGGGGTACGCAGTATTTT.

The rearrangement uses TRBV6-5 and TRBJ2-5, with D perhaps matching TRBD2 (6 bases). The J call could be wrong; TRBJ2-7 is a better fit for the DNA end. Per germline, CDR1 MNHEY and CDR2 SVGAGI. The CDR3 extends over 13 amino acids. CDR3 nucleotides: TGTGCCAGCAAGCGACCGCGGGGCTACGAGCAGTACTTC. The encoded protein is CASKRPRGYEQYF.

The chain joins TRBV6-5 to TRBJ2-1; 7 bases agree with TRBD2. Germline CDR1 and CDR2: MNHEY and SVGAGI. This CDR3 has 16 residues. V lost 2 bases to trimming and J lost 6 bases; unmatched junction nucleotides: 10. DNA for the CDR3: TGTGCCAGCAGTTACGTTGGGACTACTTCGTTCAATGAGCAGTTCTTC. Protein: CASSYVGTTSFNEQFF.

The V call is TRBV11-3, the J call TRBJ2-7; D possibly corresponds to TRBD1 (6 bases). The V end was cut by 4 bases, the J end by 9 bases, with 16 bases between. The V gene's germline CDR1 is SGHNT and CDR2 YENEEA. The CDR3 sequence is 13 residues long. DNA of the CDR3: TGTGCCAGCAGCTCCTACCCAGGGGATCGGCAGTACTTC. Translated: CASSSYPGDRQYF.

The V gene is TRBV7-3, the J gene TRBJ1-1; 7 bases are a match to TRBD1. Germline V lookup: CDR1 SGHTA, CDR2 FQGTGA. This CDR3 has 13 residues. With V trimmed by 6 bases and J by 4 bases, 5 bases remained unmatched. The CDR3 DNA reads as TGTGCCAGCAGGGAGGGGGCGGGCACTGAAGCTTTCTTT. Protein product: CASREGAGTEAFF.

This clone came up once. The rearrangement uses TRBV9 and TRBJ2-2; 10 bases are a match to TRBD2. CDR3 length equals 16 residues. The ends lost 6 bases at V and 7 bases at J; junction bases unmatched: 12. Germline V CDR1 and CDR2: SGDLS, YYNGEE. CDR3 DNA sequence: TGTGCCAGCACCTCCCATAGCGGGGGGTCGCTCGGGGAGCTGTTTTTT. Its protein product is CASTSHSGGSLGELFF.

This clone appeared a single time. The V call is TRBV7-9, the J call TRBJ1-4; D perhaps matches TRBD1 (6 bases). Trimming cost V 5 bases and J 8 bases, with 18 bases left between them. Germline values: CDR1 SEHNR, CDR2 FQNEAQ (reference sequence). The CDR3 is 15 residues long. The CDR3 reads CASSPRRGGGEKLFF. The DNA for the CDR3 is TGTGCCAGCAGCCCTCGACGGGGAGGGGGAGAAAAACTGTTTTTT.

V and J are TRBV28 and TRBJ1-1; no definite D call. V was shortened by 6 bases and J by 6 bases, with 17 bases between the two germline ends. In germline, CDR1 is MDHEN, CDR2 SYDVKM. The CDR3 is 14 amino acids. In nucleotides, the CDR3 is TGTGCCAGCAGCTTCGATCGGGTGGTGGCTGAAGCTTTCTTT. The encoded protein is CASSFDRVVAEAFF.

The gene calls are TRBV4-2 and TRBJ2-6, with 7 bases matching TRBD1. CDR3 size: 17 residues. V shed 2 bases and J 0 bases; nucleotides not matched to a gene: 4. CDR1 and CDR2 from the germline V gene are LGHNA and YNFKEQ. The CDR3 loop is CASSQRQGPSGANVLTF. CDR3 DNA: TGTGCCAGCAGCCAAAGACAGGGACCCTCTGGGGCCAACGTCCTGACTTTC.

The rearrangement links TRBV19 to TRBJ2-4; 7 bases match TRBD2. Germline CDR1 reads LNHDA; CDR2 reads SQIVND (reference sequence). The CDR3 totals 13 residues. V shed 4 bases and J 8 bases; nucleotides not matched to a gene: 5. CDR3 protein: CASSTGRGDIQYF. DNA for the CDR3: TGTGCCAGTAGTACAGGGAGGGGTGACATTCAGTACTTC.

This clone was counted once. J is TRBJ2-7 and V is TRBV7-9, with 10 nucleotides matching TRBD1. In germline, CDR1 is SEHNR, CDR2 FQNEAQ (reference sequence). Trimming took 3 bases from V and 5 from J; bases not matched to a gene: 4. This CDR3 has 14 residues. The CDR3 DNA reads as TGTGCCAGCAGCTTGACCGGGACAGGGGACGAGCAGTACTTC. Its translation is CASSLTGTGDEQYF. Together with reference TRBV7-9 and TRBJ2-7, the CDR3 gives the full variable domain: DTGVSQNPRHKITKRGQNVTFRCDPISEHNRLYWYRQTLGQGPEFLTYFQNEAQLEKSRLLSDRFSAERPKGSFSTLEIQRTEQGDSAMYLCASSLTGTGDEQYFGPGTRLTVT.

The V gene is TRBV19, the J gene TRBJ1-5; D is perhaps TRBD1 (5 bases). Germline CDR1 and CDR2: LNHDA and SQIVND (reference sequence). The CDR3 is 16 amino acids. The V and J ends lost 5 bases and 0 bases respectively, with 14 bases between them. CDR3 nucleotide sequence: TGTGCCAGTAGTCTGGCGGCAGGGCCTAGCAATCAGCCCCAGCATTTT. Translated, it gives CASSLAAGPSNQPQHF.

This rearrangement joins TRBV29-1 to TRBJ1-2, with D perhaps TRBD1 (6 bases). CDR3 size: 14 residues. V was shortened by 4 bases and J by 0 bases, with 12 bases between the two germline ends. Per germline, CDR1 SQVTM and CDR2 ANQGSEA. CDR3 region: CSVGAGQPNYGYTF. DNA for the CDR3: TGCAGCGTTGGTGCCGGACAGCCTAACTATGGCTACACCTTC.

The chain joins TRBV27 to TRBJ1-2; TRBD1 agrees at 9 bases. V dropped 0 bases and J dropped 6; count of bases not matched to a gene: 2. The CDR3 has 14 residues. Looked up from germline, CDR1 is MNHEY and CDR2 is SMNVEV (reference sequence). The CDR3 here is CASSLSTGGNGYTF. CDR3 coding DNA: TGTGCCAGCAGTTTATCGACAGGGGGTAATGGCTACACCTTC.

The chain links TRBV7-9 to TRBJ1-4, with 8 bases that match TRBD1. Per germline, CDR1 SEHNR and CDR2 FQNEAQ (reference sequence). Trimming cost V 1 base and J 0 bases; bases outside gene matches: 10. The CDR3 covers 19 residues. Written as DNA, the CDR3 is TGTGCCAGCAGCTTAGAGTCCACAGGGGGTATGGCAACTAATGAAAAACTGTTTTTT. Translating it yields CASSLESTGGMATNEKLFF.

The V gene is TRBV18, the J gene TRBJ2-5; 10 bases are a match to TRBD2. There are 14 residues in the CDR3. The V gene's germline CDR1 is KGHSH and CDR2 LQKENI. J gave up 1 base and V 4 bases, and 0 bases lay outside the gene matches. The CDR3: CASSLAGGQETQYF. The CDR3 nucleotides are TGTGCCAGCTCACTAGCGGGGGGCCAAGAGACCCAGTACTTC.